This T cell receptor (beta chain) was recovered during a study of T cells in Graves' hyperthyroidism and ophthalmopathy (dated by TCRdb to about 2019). In terms of the full investigation: Peripheral blood samples were taken at the time of initial diagnosis, prior to any treatment. TCR V-J signatures able to tell the groups apart were searched for in a discovery cohort of 90 to 100 patients, of whom 40 to 45 had Graves' ophthalmopathy and roughly 59 had stable Graves' hyperthyroidism. An independent validation cohort of about 19 hyperthyroidism patients and over 15 patients who later progressed to ophthalmopathy tested prospective prediction of ophthalmopathy. The 100 discovery patients were randomly divided into training and test sets at a 7:3 ratio. The study also compared thyroid tissue and blood T-cell repertoires from a handful of Graves' hyperthyroidism patients. After sampling, hyperthyroidism patients received methimazole starting at 30 mg daily, and ophthalmopathy patients received high-dose intravenous methylprednisolone. The paper reports TCR Vbeta CDR3 sequencing of 130 to 150 peripheral blood samples: approximately 41 ophthalmopathy, 75 to 80 hyperthyroidism and about 17 progressor patients. The research as a whole found: Most expanded thyroid clonotypes (frequency above 0.001) were also detected in blood, a finding suggesting that blood repertoires may reflect thyroid immune responses. No statistical method was used to fix the sample size in advance, and group allocation was not hidden from the investigators. A model built on a 13 V-J signature distinguished ophthalmopathy from stable hyperthyroidism, reaching 85% to 90% sensitivity and approximately 83% specificity in cross-validation and 80%/75% in testing. During validation, the model predicted progression to ophthalmopathy a median of about 6.3 months ahead of onset, with around 71% sensitivity and 72% to 80% specificity.

The TCR beta CDR3 regions were amplified from RNA transcripts. A first-round RT-PCR of the TCR CDR3 used the HTBI primer set with the Qiagen OneStep RT-PCR kit. Libraries were constructed in a second round of multiplex PCR, after which size selection and purification were performed. Paired-end sequencing of the libraries was performed with 100 bp reads on an Illumina HiSeq2000. The source study handled its data this way. SOAPnuke was used to process the raw data, removing reads that contained adapters or uncalled bases, had a mean Phred below 15, or lacked an exact match to the constant primer or identifier. High-quality paired reads were merged using COPE v1.2.5, and each unique nucleotide sequence was defined as a clonotype. MiTCR v1.1 was used to align the clonotypes against IMGT TRBV, TRBD and TRBJ reference segments. Analysis was restricted to V-J combinations with a frequency above 0.0001, which covered roughly 99% of repertoires. A TCS score was defined as the ratio of F50 (clonal expansion) to E x V (chaos), with BLOSUM62-based TCRdist applied between CDR3 peptides within each V-J. Welch's t-statistics and random forest reduced 500 to 550 V-J features to roughly 13, which were used in a naive Bayes classifier (R e1071). Through fastp at Q25 and MiXCR, TCRdb rebuilt clones from the public reads, retaining in-frame beta chains. Entries are consolidated by CDR3 protein sequence, retaining the most common genes and DNA. None of the V and J calls come from the authors' own analysis; TCRdb made them. This sample has 250,000 or so distinct CDR3 sequences in its table, and less than 15% of those were observed once. Together, the top ten hold 13% of the sample.

This clonotype showed up many times. Its antigen has not been determined. It has no much larger one-base neighbor in the sample; base qualities were not kept. Germline trimming: 2 bases from V, 6 bases from J; junction bases outside gene matches: 4. Taken from cysteine to phenylalanine, the CDR3 has 14 residues. Here the CDR3 DNA is all that survives: 42 bases in frame from base 1. For CDR1 and CDR2, the germline V gene lists KGHSH and LQKENI. Hyperthyroidism patients were aged 18 to 65 years and newly diagnosed, with disease duration of less than 2 months. Exclusion was applied to patients with uncontrolled infections, other autoimmune diseases, pregnancy or lactation. Diagnoses were based on clinical symptoms, serum thyroxine and TRAb, thyroid ultrasound and orbital computed tomography. Blood from progressor patients was drawn when they were first diagnosed with hyperthyroidism, before any ophthalmopathy symptoms appeared. PBMCs were separated from roughly 9.6 ml of fresh peripheral blood using Ficoll-Paque density gradient centrifugation. Patients classed as progressors first received a Graves' hyperthyroidism diagnosis and then went on to develop ophthalmopathy during follow-up. Trizol reagent was used to extract total RNA, and RNA quality was then checked on an Agilent 2100 Bioanalyzer.

Sequenced sample: blood. The chain was built from TRBV18 and TRBJ2-1; TRBD2 lines up with 7 middle nucleotides. The sequence derives from a woman aged 40 to 50 with Graves' hyperthyroidism that later progressed to Graves' ophthalmopathy. CDR3 reads: CASSPRREANEQFF. The nucleotides are TGTGCCAGCTCACCAAGACGGGAGGCCAATGAGCAGTTCTTC.